The 25 T cell receptor beta chains reported below all come from one sample, sequenced in a study of cytomegalovirus exposure and HLA in healthy donors. Amplification used 60 Vbeta primers and 13 Jbeta primers. The data were produced by immunoSEQ multiplex PCR, yet TCRdb's version contains in-frame clones alone and is incomplete. The sample consists of around 67,000 clones, about 84% of them appearing once. The sequenced sample was PBMCs. Source of these receptors: a man aged 18 to 30 in good health and CMV-seropositive.

V and J are TRBV6-7 and TRBJ2-5; no clear D gene. TRBV6-7 is an open reading frame whose function is uncertain. The CDR3 consists of 15 residues. V was cut by 0 bases and J by 2 bases, with 10 bases left in between. The CDR3 bases are TGTGCCAGCAGTTACTCTGGTCCAGAACAAGAGACCCAGTACTTC. Its translation: CASSYSGPEQETQYF.

The CDR3 loop is CASSPPGGPYEQYF. CDR3 DNA sequence: TGTGCCAGCTCACCACCGGGGGGGCCCTACGAGCAGTACTTC. The rearrangement joins TRBV18 to TRBJ2-7; a weak D match, TRBD2 (7 bases). The CDR3 loop spans 14 amino acids. V gave up 0 bases and J gave up 2 bases, with 8 bases separating them. Germline CDR1 and CDR2: KGHSH and LQKENI.

V usage is TRBV7-3 and J usage is TRBJ2-7; D perhaps matches TRBD2 (6 bases). V was clipped by 5 bases and J by 0 bases, with 11 bases between them. The CDR3 has 14 residues. Germline V gene sequence: CDR1 SGHTA, CDR2 FQGTGA. The CDR3 here is CASSRTGDSYEQYF. DNA of the CDR3: TGTGCCAGCAGCCGGACGGGGGACTCCTACGAGCAGTACTTC. The entire variable domain, with the rest obtained from reference TRBV7-3 and TRBJ2-7, is as follows: GAGVSQTPSNKVTEKGKYVELRCDPISGHTALYWYRQSLGQGPEFLIYFQGTGAADDSGLPNDRFFAVRPEGSVSTLKIQRTERGDSAVYLCASSRTGDSYEQYFGPGTRLTVT.

This chain connects TRBV10-1 to TRBJ1-5, with a tentative D call TRBD1 (6 bases). CDR3 length equals 14 residues. CDR1 WNHNN and CDR2 SYGVQD come from the germline V gene (reference sequence). The V end was cut by 4 bases, the J end by 2 bases, with 9 bases between. CDR3 in DNA: TGCGCCAGCAGTGGGGCAGGGGGCAATCAGCCCCAGCATTTT. Translation: CASSGAGGNQPQHF.

This chain joins TRBV2 and TRBJ2-5; possibly TRBD1 for D (5 bases). Between the trimmed V and J ends, which lost 8 bases and 2 bases, there was a span of 21 bases. From germline, CDR1 is SNHLY and CDR2 FYNNEI. The CDR3 loop spans 16 amino acids. CDR3 nucleotide sequence: TGTGCCAGCCAGTGGACAAACCTAGGAAGTCAAGAGACCCAGTACTTC. It is translated as CASQWTNLGSQETQYF.

In the case of this clone: One end of the junction does not line up with germline, which may come from a read error. J is TRBJ1-2 and V is TRBV7-9; D perhaps matches TRBD1 (6 bases). Germline CDR1 SEHNR, CDR2 FQNEAQ (reference sequence). CDR3 length: 12 residues. The CDR3 DNA is TGTGCCAGCAGCCCCCAACAGGGACGGTACGCCTTC. It specifies CASSPQQGRYAF.

V is TRBV2 and J is TRBJ2-7; TRBD2 agrees at 8 bases. Germline values: CDR1 SNHLY, CDR2 FYNNEI. CDR3 length: 15 amino acids. Germline trimming cut 6 bases from V and 1 base from J; bases unmatched to any gene: 8. CDR3 coding DNA: TGTGCCAGCAGGCCTCGGAGCGGGGGTTCCTACGAGCAGTACTTC. It codes for CASRPRSGGSYEQYF.

This clone was counted a few times. This chain links TRBV6-1 with TRBJ1-1, with 7 bases identical to TRBD1. Trimming cost V 8 bases and J 10 bases; bases outside gene matches: 16. The CDR3 loop spans 14 amino acids. The germline V gene has CDR1 MNHNS and CDR2 SASEGT. The CDR3 coding sequence is TGTGCCAGCTCCCAGGGGGTGAACACTGTTACAGCTTTCTTT. It encodes CASSQGVNTVTAFF.

This clone has more than one count but fewer than ten. This chain links TRBV15 with TRBJ1-4; no reliable D call. CDR1 LNHNV and CDR2 YYDKDF come from the germline V gene (reference sequence). Trimming cost V 0 bases and J 3 bases, with 11 bases left between them. This CDR3 spans 16 amino acids. CDR3 protein: CATSRELDAANEKLFF. Written as DNA, the CDR3 is TGTGCCACCAGCAGAGAATTAGACGCGGCTAATGAAAAACTGTTTTTT. The whole variable domain, filled in from reference TRBV15 and TRBJ1-4, reads DAMVIQNPRYQVTQFGKPVTLSCSQTLNHNVMYWYQQKSSQAPKLLFHYYDKDFNNEADTPDNFQSRRPNTSFCFLDIRSPGLGDTAMYLCATSRELDAANEKLFFGSGTQLSVL.

The V gene is TRBV19, the J gene TRBJ1-5; weak D call: TRBD1 (6 bases). Germline V gene lookup returns CDR1 LNHDA and CDR2 SQIVND (reference sequence). The CDR3 has 14 residues. The V and J ends lost 4 bases and 5 bases respectively, with 12 bases between them. The CDR3 region is CASSRTGLYQPQHF. As DNA, the CDR3 is TGTGCCAGTAGTAGAACAGGGTTGTATCAGCCCCAGCATTTT. The variable domain in full, with the rest retrieved from reference TRBV19 and TRBJ1-5, is DGGITQSPKYLFRKEGQNVTLSCEQNLNHDAMYWYRQDPGQGLRLIYYSQIVNDFQKGDIAEGYSVSREKKESFPLTVTSAQKNPTAFYLCASSRTGLYQPQHFGDGTRLSIL.

The V and J genes are TRBV4-1 and TRBJ2-1; D not certain. Germline assignment: CDR1 MGHRA and CDR2 YSYEKL. Trimming stripped 3 bases from V and 0 bases from J, with 9 bases between. The CDR3 covers 15 residues. The CDR3 sequence: CASSQVWSSYNEQFF. The CDR3, as DNA: TGCGCCAGCAGCCAGGTGTGGAGCTCCTACAATGAGCAGTTCTTC.

The chain couples TRBV5-7 to TRBJ2-7; 7 nucleotides match TRBD1. TRBV5-7 is an ORF for which the function is uncertain. V dropped 3 bases and J dropped 6; count of bases not matched to a gene: 9. CDR3 length: 14 amino acids. CDR3 in amino acids: CASSSPGTVVEQYF. The DNA for the CDR3 is TGTGCCAGCAGCTCACCCGGGACAGTAGTCGAGCAGTACTTC.

This clone came up once. The genes are TRBV10-3 and TRBJ1-3; unclear D gene. Germline-derived CDR1 and CDR2 are ENHRY and SYGVKD. V shed 1 base and J shed 0 bases, with 7 bases lying between them. CDR3 length: 15 residues. For the CDR3, the DNA is TGTGCCATCAGTGAGTATCCAGACTCTGGAAACACCATATATTTT. This sequence encodes CAISEYPDSGNTIYF.

The chain couples TRBV30 to TRBJ1-5; D unresolved. Germline V lookup: CDR1 GTSNPN, CDR2 SVGIG (reference sequence). V was trimmed by 8 bases and J by 5 bases, leaving 19 bases between them. CDR3 length: 14 amino acids. The CDR3 DNA is TGTGCCAGTACCGACTCAAGCATTGATCAGCCCCAGCATTTT. It translates to CASTDSSIDQPQHF. Together with reference TRBV30 and TRBJ1-5, the CDR3 gives the full variable domain: SQTIHQWPATLVQPVGSPLSLECTVEGTSNPNLYWYRQAAGRGLQLLFYSVGIGQISSEVPQNLSASRPQDRQFILSSKKLLLSDSGFYLCASTDSSIDQPQHFGDGTRLSIL.

J is TRBJ1-5 and V is TRBV4-1; TRBD1 agrees at 9 bases. V was clipped by 0 bases and J by 2 bases; unmatched bases: 2. Germline values: CDR1 MGHRA, CDR2 YSYEKL. This CDR3 region has 16 residues. As DNA, the CDR3 is TGCGCCAGCAGCCAAGATCGGGACAGGGGCAATCAGCCCCAGCATTTT. Its translation: CASSQDRDRGNQPQHF.

V usage is TRBV11-2 and J usage is TRBJ2-5; 12 bases map to TRBD2. The tail of the sequence fits TRBJ2-7 better, so the J call may be wrong. Per germline, CDR1 SGHAT and CDR2 FQNNGV. This CDR3 is built from 13 residues. The CDR3 reads CASSLTSGSEQYF. For the CDR3, the DNA is TGTGCCAGCAGCTTGACTAGCGGGAGCGAGCAGTACTTC.

This chain connects TRBV25-1 to TRBJ1-1; D ambiguous. The V gene's germline CDR1 is MGHDK and CDR2 SYGVNS. This CDR3 has 13 amino acids. Trimming pared 6 bases from V and 11 bases from J, leaving 19 bases between. The chain's CDR3 is CASRPLGPAGAFF. CDR3 nucleotides: TGTGCCAGCAGACCCCTTGGGCCCGCTGGGGCTTTCTTT.

In its sample, this clone was seen once. DNA of the CDR3: TGTGCCAGCGAAGGGAGGGCCTTCCACGAGCAGTACTTC. It translates to CASEGRAFHEQYF. The rearrangement uses TRBV2 and TRBJ2-7; TRBD2 matches 7 bases. The V segment lost 8 bases and the J segment 5 bases; nucleotides outside the gene matches: 9. This CDR3 region has 13 residues. Germline CDR1 and CDR2: SNHLY and FYNNEI.

The gene calls are TRBV7-6 and TRBJ2-1; 13 nucleotides match TRBD2. Germline V gene sequence: CDR1 SGHVS, CDR2 FNYEAQ. The junction had 6 bases not matched to a gene; V was cut back by 5 bases and J by 5 bases. The CDR3 is 16 residues long. The CDR3: CASSPTTSGGDNEQFF. CDR3 coding DNA: TGTGCCAGCAGCCCGACAACTAGCGGGGGGGACAATGAGCAGTTCTTC.

This chain connects TRBV7-7 to TRBJ2-7; TRBD2 is a possible D gene (7 bases). The CDR3 is made up of 15 amino acids. With 6 bases removed from V and 1 base from J, the gap between germline ends came to 16 bases. Germline assignment: CDR1 SSHAT and CDR2 FNYEAQ (reference sequence). The CDR3 nucleotides are TGTGCCAGCAGTCCCGGGGAGGGGGGATCCTACGAGCAGTACTTC. Translating gives CASSPGEGGSYEQYF.

The V and J genes are TRBV30 and TRBJ1-6; D perhaps matches TRBD1 (5 bases). Germline-derived CDR1 and CDR2 are GTSNPN and SVGIG (reference sequence). V shed 7 bases and J shed 6 bases, with 13 bases lying between them. The CDR3 loop spans 13 amino acids. CDR3 DNA sequence: TGTGCCTACTCGGGACTCCCTAATTCACCCCTCCACTTT. Protein sequence: CAYSGLPNSPLHF.

The chain recombines TRBV5-1 with TRBJ2-5; D uncertain. The V end lost 3 bases, the J end lost 5 bases, and 17 bases lay between the germline ends. This CDR3 contains 15 residues. Germline values: CDR1 SGHRS, CDR2 YFSETQ. The CDR3 region is CASSWNGLGVETQYF. For the CDR3, the DNA is TGCGCCAGCAGCTGGAACGGGTTAGGCGTTGAGACCCAGTACTTC.

The chain couples TRBV7-8 to TRBJ2-3; weak D call: TRBD1 (6 bases). Germline-derived CDR1 and CDR2 are SGHVS and FQNEAQ. CDR3 length equals 17 residues. V lost 0 bases, J lost 4 bases, and 17 bases lay in between. CDR3 in DNA: TGTGCCAGCAGCTTAGCGAATGGGGGCATTGTAGCAGATACGCAGTATTTT. Translation gives CASSLANGGIVADTQYF.

This chain joins TRBV6-1 and TRBJ1-6; no reliable D call. Trimming stripped 4 bases from V and 11 bases from J, with 15 bases between. The CDR3 contains 14 residues. Germline V lookup: CDR1 MNHNS, CDR2 SASEGT. The CDR3 protein is CASSVRPEETPLHF. The CDR3 DNA sequence: TGTGCCAGCAGTGTTCGTCCCGAGGAAACACCCCTCCACTTT.

The chain joins TRBV27 to TRBJ1-2; D not certain. V lost 3 bases to trimming and J lost 8 bases, with 13 bases between them. The germline V gene has CDR1 MNHEY and CDR2 SMNVEV (reference sequence). The CDR3 spans 13 residues. The CDR3 here is CASSLVGRGGYTF. The CDR3 bases are TGTGCCAGCAGTTTGGTAGGGCGGGGAGGCTACACCTTC.